This T cell receptor (beta chain) appears in the sequencing data of a study of shared clonotypes between healthy human individuals. Overall study: Plates per donor: three CD4 naive, three CD4 memory, two CD8 naive, one CD8 memory.

Clones were read by immunoSEQ multiplex PCR, and TCRdb kept only the in-frame ones, dropping some. The repertoire holds some 1 million clones, with 75% as singletons. Germline V gene sequence: CDR1 SGHVS, CDR2 FQNEAQ. V shed 5 bases and J shed 1 base, with 14 bases lying between them. The CDR3 extends over 15 amino acids. The source material was memory CD4+ T cells sorted from blood. The subset here: CD45RA-negative fraction. The chain has TRBV7-8 and TRBJ1-1; tentatively, D is TRBD1 (5 bases). The sequence was obtained from a man between 18 and 29 years old in good health. CDR3 DNA: TGTGCCAGCAGCACCGTGGGGACTACGAACACTGAAGCTTTCTTT. This sequence encodes CASSTVGTTNTEAFF.